A single sample is the source of the 30 T cell receptor beta chains below, sequenced in a study of OX40 agonist ivuxolimab in advanced cancers. Sequencing was performed with immunoSEQ multiplex PCR; in TCRdb, only in-frame clones are kept and a portion is missing. The sample has about 77,000 clones, more than 65% seen once; the top ten hold 4% to 6%. The sequenced sample was CD4+ or CD8+ T cells sorted from blood, obtained in a trial of the OX40 agonist ivuxolimab. Every receptor here comes from an adult with an advanced solid tumor such as melanoma, head and neck, liver or kidney cancer.

This chain links TRBV7-9 with TRBJ2-3, with a tentative D call TRBD1 (5 bases). The CDR3 totals 15 residues. The germline V and J ends were trimmed by 7 bases and 4 bases, with 18 bases remaining between them. Germline-derived CDR1 and CDR2 are SEHNR and FQNEAQ (reference sequence). This CDR3 reads CASTSRQGSADTQYF. The CDR3 bases are TGTGCCAGCACCTCTCGGCAGGGATCAGCAGATACGCAGTATTTT.

This clone was found once. The chain joins TRBV18 to TRBJ1-5; no definite D call. Trimming left V 3 bases short and J 5 bases short, with 8 bases between. Germline-derived CDR1 and CDR2 are KGHSH and LQKENI. This CDR3 comprises 13 residues. CDR3: CASSPLGDQPQHF. CDR3 bases: TGTGCCAGCTCACCTCTTGGAGATCAGCCCCAGCATTTT. The whole variable domain, filled in from reference TRBV18 and TRBJ1-5, reads NAGVMQNPRHLVRRRGQEARLRCSPMKGHSHVYWYRQLPEEGLKFMVYLQKENIIDESGMPKERFSAEFPKEGPSILRIQQVVRGDSAAYFCASSPLGDQPQHFGDGTRLSIL.

This sequence joins TRBV30 and TRBJ1-2; 10 nucleotides match TRBD1. J gave up 7 bases and V 8 bases, and 10 bases lay outside the gene matches. This CDR3 spans 13 amino acids. From germline, CDR1 is GTSNPN and CDR2 SVGIG (reference sequence). The DNA for the CDR3 is TGTGCCCGAAGAGAGACAGGGGGCTCTGGCTACACCTTC. This translates into CARRETGGSGYTF.

V usage is TRBV18 and J usage is TRBJ1-1, with D maybe TRBD1 (6 bases). V was trimmed by 3 bases and J by 3 bases, leaving 11 bases between them. This CDR3 region has 14 residues. Germline V lookup: CDR1 KGHSH, CDR2 LQKENI. This CDR3 is CASSPTGTDTEAFF. In nucleotides, the CDR3 is TGTGCCAGCTCACCGACAGGAACGGACACTGAAGCTTTCTTT. The whole variable domain, filled in from reference TRBV18 and TRBJ1-1, reads NAGVMQNPRHLVRRRGQEARLRCSPMKGHSHVYWYRQLPEEGLKFMVYLQKENIIDESGMPKERFSAEFPKEGPSILRIQQVVRGDSAAYFCASSPTGTDTEAFFGQGTRLTVV.

This chain connects TRBV11-3 to TRBJ2-5, with TRBD1 matching 9 bases. With the DNA end fitting TRBJ2-7 better, the J assignment may be wrong. This CDR3 contains 14 residues. CDR1 and CDR2 (germline): SGHNT, YENEEA. CDR3 residues: CASSSRDRAYEQYF. Written as DNA, the CDR3 is TGTGCCAGCAGCTCCCGGGACAGGGCATACGAGCAGTACTTC.

The chain links TRBV5-4 to TRBJ2-7, with a possible D match to TRBD1 (5 bases). The germline gives CDR1 SGHNT, CDR2 YYREEE (reference sequence). V lost 3 bases, J lost 7 bases, and 14 bases lay in between. The CDR3 consists of 13 residues. The CDR3 loop reads CASSWGRSGEQYF. Here the CDR3 DNA reads TGTGCCAGCAGCTGGGGTCGGTCAGGGGAGCAGTACTTC.

The J gene is TRBJ1-1, the V gene TRBV6-5; D possibly corresponds to TRBD1 (5 bases). The CDR3 length is 13 residues. Germline V lookup: CDR1 MNHEY, CDR2 SVGAGI. Between the trimmed V and J ends, which lost 2 bases and 6 bases, there was a span of 10 bases. CDR3 region: CASSYGRGAEAFF. The CDR3 DNA is TGTGCCAGCAGTTACGGGCGGGGGGCTGAAGCTTTCTTT.

J is TRBJ1-3 and V is TRBV30, with a weak D call TRBD1 (6 bases). The germline gives CDR1 GTSNPN, CDR2 SVGIG (reference sequence). V was trimmed by 3 bases and J by 2 bases, leaving 11 bases between them. The CDR3 length is 14 residues. The CDR3 DNA is TGTGCCTGGAGCGGAGGGGGGGCTGGAAACACCATATATTTT. Protein product: CAWSGGGAGNTIYF.

The sample holds one count of this clone. The rearrangement links TRBV25-1 to TRBJ1-5, with D possibly being TRBD1 (5 bases). V lost 8 bases, J lost 7 bases, and 18 bases lay in between. Germline V gene lookup returns CDR1 MGHDK and CDR2 SYGVNS. The CDR3 is made up of 14 amino acids. The CDR3 loop is CASQPVGGNQPQHF. CDR3 DNA: TGTGCCAGCCAACCTGTGGGGGGGAACCAGCCCCAGCATTTT.

The chain couples TRBV10-3 to TRBJ2-3, with 11 positions matching TRBD2. Germline CDR1 and CDR2: ENHRY and SYGVKD. The V segment lost 11 bases and the J segment 0 bases; nucleotides outside the gene matches: 13. This CDR3 spans 17 amino acids. This chain's CDR3 is CACTPGTSGSSTDTQYF. In DNA form, the CDR3 reads TGTGCCTGCACCCCCGGGACTAGCGGATCTAGCACAGATACGCAGTATTTT.

Of note for this clone: The same CDR3 also results from other DNA sequences found in this sample. The chain couples TRBV5-6 to TRBJ2-5; TRBD2 aligns across 10 bases. CDR3 length: 15 residues. V lost 0 bases, J lost 5 bases, and 4 bases stayed unmatched. The germline CDR1 and CDR2 sequences are SGHDT and YYEEEE. CDR3 amino acids: CASSLVAGGRETQYF. The CDR3 DNA reads as TGTGCCAGCAGCTTGGTAGCGGGAGGAAGGGAGACCCAGTACTTC.

The gene calls are TRBV5-1 and TRBJ1-1, with a tentative D call TRBD1 (5 bases). Trimming removed 0 bases from V and 6 bases from J, with 18 bases in between. The CDR3 has 16 amino acids. CDR1 and CDR2 (germline): SGHRS, YFSETQ. The CDR3 reads CASSLGSSGPKAEAFF. The DNA of the CDR3 is TGCGCCAGCAGCTTGGGGAGTTCAGGGCCCAAGGCTGAAGCTTTCTTT.

V gene TRBV18 combines with J gene TRBJ2-7; 8 bases align to TRBD1. The junction had 16 bases not matched to a gene; V was cut back by 4 bases and J by 8 bases. Germline V gene data show CDR1 as KGHSH and CDR2 as LQKENI. The length of the CDR3 is 16 residues. CDR3 in amino acids: CASSLNDRGVPTQQYF. CDR3 nucleotide sequence: TGTGCCAGCTCACTAAACGACAGGGGCGTACCTACGCAGCAGTACTTC.

To note about this clone: This sample includes further DNA sequences coding for the same CDR3. The CDR3 loop reads CASSPRTGENTEAFF. CDR3 DNA sequence: TGTGCCAGCTCACCCCGAACAGGAGAGAACACTGAAGCTTTCTTT. The V gene is TRBV18, the J gene TRBJ1-1, with a tentative D call TRBD1 (5 bases). Germline CDR1 KGHSH, CDR2 LQKENI. Trimming removed 3 bases at V and 1 base at J, with 12 bases between. The CDR3 consists of 15 residues.

The chain uses TRBV13 and TRBJ2-3; D is unclear. Germline CDR1 PRHDT, CDR2 FYEKMQ (reference sequence). This CDR3 comprises 12 residues. V was shortened by 5 bases and J by 6 bases, with 9 bases between the two germline ends. The CDR3 coding sequence is TGTGCCAGCAGCCTCATGACGGATACGCAGTATTTT. Translated, it gives CASSLMTDTQYF.

The rearrangement joins TRBV2 to TRBJ1-1; 10 bases align to TRBD1. The CDR3 runs 15 residues. V shed 8 bases and J 0 bases; nucleotides not matched to a gene: 6. Germline values: CDR1 SNHLY, CDR2 FYNNEI. DNA of the CDR3: TGTGCCAGCCGAGAAGGGACAGGGGTGAACACTGAAGCTTTCTTT. This translates into CASREGTGVNTEAFF. Drawing the rest from reference TRBV2 and TRBJ1-1, the complete variable domain is EPEVTQTPSHQVTQMGQEVILRCVPISNHLYFYWYRQILGQKVEFLVSFYNNEISEKSEIFDDQFSVERPDGSNFTLKIRSTKLEDSAMYFCASREGTGVNTEAFFGQGTRLTVV.

J is TRBJ1-2 and V is TRBV6-5; 7 bases match TRBD1. V was pared by 3 bases and J by 5 bases, with 9 bases of the junction left unmatched. CDR1 is MNHEY, CDR2 SVGAGI, per germline. This CDR3 region has 15 residues. The CDR3: CASSYTGRGIYGYTF. In nucleotides, the CDR3 is TGTGCCAGCAGTTATACTGGCAGGGGGATATATGGCTACACCTTC.

As concerns this clone: The same CDR3 arises from other DNA sequences in this sample as well. The chain is built from TRBV5-1 and TRBJ2-7, with a weak D call TRBD2 (5 bases). V was pared by 0 bases and J by 7 bases, with 20 bases between. The CDR3 loop spans 16 amino acids. The germline V gene encodes CDR1 SGHRS and CDR2 YFSETQ. The CDR3 is CASSLESWRRGYEQYF. The CDR3 bases are TGCGCCAGCAGCTTGGAATCATGGAGGCGAGGCTATGAGCAGTACTTC.

This chain uses TRBV11-2 with TRBJ2-2; 14 positions match TRBD2. This CDR3 has 15 residues. CDR1 is SGHAT, CDR2 FQNNGV, per germline. With V trimmed by 6 bases and J by 7 bases, 4 bases remained unmatched. CDR3 residues: CASRRTSGRIGELFF. As DNA, the CDR3 is TGTGCCAGCAGGCGGACTAGCGGGAGGATCGGGGAGCTGTTTTTT.

The rearrangement joins TRBV19 to TRBJ1-5, with 7 nucleotides matching TRBD1. Trimming cost V 4 bases and J 3 bases; bases outside gene matches: 3. The CDR3 extends over 14 amino acids. Germline CDR1 LNHDA, CDR2 SQIVND (reference sequence). The CDR3 nucleotides read TGTGCCAGTAGTAGCGGGACAGACAATCAGCCCCAGCATTTT. The encoded protein is CASSSGTDNQPQHF.

The rearrangement joins TRBV5-3 to TRBJ2-1; D may be TRBD2 (6 bases). TRBV5-3 counts as an open reading frame of uncertain function. Trimming took off 4 bases at V and 0 bases at J, with 14 bases between the two ends. The CDR3 totals 16 residues. The CDR3 DNA follows: TGTGCCAGAAGCGCCCCTAGCGATGGCTCCTACAATGAGCAGTTCTTC. Its protein product is CARSAPSDGSYNEQFF.

The chain employs TRBV18 and TRBJ2-5; D remains unclear. The DNA end is more similar to TRBJ2-7, so the J call may be wrong. Germline CDR1 reads KGHSH; CDR2 reads LQKENI. CDR3 size: 14 residues. The CDR3 sequence: CASSPNSEEDEQYF. Written as DNA, the CDR3 is TGTGCCAGCTCACCAAACAGCGAAGAGGACGAGCAGTACTTC.

V usage is TRBV5-4 and J usage is TRBJ2-5, with 8 bases lining up with TRBD1. J was trimmed by 4 bases and V by 2 bases; bases with no gene match: 4. Germline V CDR1 and CDR2: SGHNT, YYREEE (reference sequence). This CDR3 is built from 14 residues. The CDR3 loop is CASSFDRGGETQYF. CDR3 DNA sequence: TGTGCCAGCAGCTTCGACAGGGGAGGAGAGACCCAGTACTTC.

The chain has TRBV5-6 and TRBJ1-1; D is uncertain. Trimming removed 4 bases from V and 8 bases from J, with 18 bases in between. Germline CDR1 and CDR2: SGHDT and YYEEEE. The CDR3 runs 14 residues. DNA for the CDR3: TGTGCCAGCAGCCTGAATAACCGGGCGCCGGAAGCTTTCTTT. Translating it yields CASSLNNRAPEAFF.

V gene TRBV21-1 combines with J gene TRBJ2-5. TRBV21-1 is deemed a pseudogene. CDR3 length equals 14 residues. DNA of the CDR3: TGTGCCAGCAGCAAAGATGGGTTACTGGAGACCCAGTACTTC. Translation gives CASSKDGLLETQYF.

This clone was recorded a few times. The chain recombines TRBV2 with TRBJ2-7; D unclear. This CDR3 region has 12 residues. The germline CDR1 and CDR2 sequences are SNHLY and FYNNEI. V lost 6 bases to trimming and J lost 4 bases, with 10 bases between them. In DNA, the CDR3 is TGTGCCAGCAGGGACCCCGGGTACGAGCAGTACTTC. Translation gives CASRDPGYEQYF.

The chain couples TRBV18 to TRBJ1-5; D remains ambiguous. The CDR3 loop spans 13 amino acids. Per the germline V gene, CDR1 is KGHSH and CDR2 is LQKENI. V lost 4 bases, J lost 3 bases, and 7 bases lay in between. CDR3 nucleotides: TGTGCCAGCTCACTCGCGGTCAATCAGCCCCAGCATTTT. This encodes CASSLAVNQPQHF.

In its sample, this clone was seen a few times. The genes are TRBV6-5 and TRBJ2-3; D is possibly TRBD2 (6 bases). V shed 8 bases and J shed 3 bases, with 12 bases lying between them. The CDR3 extends over 13 amino acids. From germline, CDR1 is MNHEY and CDR2 SVGAGI. As DNA, the CDR3 is TGTGCCAGCGGGGGGATGAGAACAGATACGCAGTATTTT. It is translated as CASGGMRTDTQYF.

In regard to this clone: Other DNA sequences in the sample encode the same CDR3. This chain joins TRBV6-5 and TRBJ2-3; 9 positions match TRBD2. Germline V gene lookup returns CDR1 MNHEY and CDR2 SVGAGI. This CDR3 has 15 amino acids. V dropped 3 bases and J dropped 1; count of bases not matched to a gene: 2. CDR3 in amino acids: CASSYRLAGTDTQYF. The DNA of the CDR3 is TGTGCCAGCAGTTATCGACTAGCGGGCACAGATACGCAGTATTTT.

The V gene is TRBV5-4, the J gene TRBJ2-7, with 9 bases identical to TRBD1. CDR1 and CDR2 (germline): SGHNT, YYREEE (reference sequence). The CDR3 runs 15 residues. The ends lost 3 bases at V and 2 bases at J; junction bases unmatched: 6. CDR3 region: CASSSPGQGTYEQYF. The DNA for the CDR3 is TGTGCCAGCAGCTCTCCGGGACAGGGCACCTACGAGCAGTACTTC.